The table lists the clone carrying this T cell receptor beta chain with a few counts. This record comes from a study of OX40 agonist ivuxolimab in advanced cancers. Across the study: Clinicians treated patients with ivuxolimab, an agonistic anti-OX40 (CD134) antibody.

Blood got drawn at baseline, again on cycle 4 day 1, and then on cycle 7 day 1. Germline V gene data show CDR1 as MDHEN and CDR2 as SYDVKM. The germline V and J ends were trimmed by 10 bases and 2 bases, with 18 bases remaining between them. The CDR3 is made up of 15 amino acids. Sequencing used immunoSEQ multiplex PCR; TCRdb keeps in-frame clones, though not all of them. The data contain 40,000 or so clones, 70% to 90% of them singletons. V gene TRBV28 combines with J gene TRBJ1-5, with no clear D. The sequence was collected from an adult with an advanced solid tumor such as melanoma, head and neck, liver or kidney cancer. The sequencing used CD4+ or CD8+ T cells sorted from blood, collected in a trial of the OX40 agonist ivuxolimab. DNA of the CDR3: TGTGCCATCCTACTGGGGAGTCGGGGCAATCAGCCCCAGCATTTT. Translated: CAILLGSRGNQPQHF.